This T cell receptor beta chain came from a study of T cell repertoires in ileal Crohn's disease. Whole-study context: Patients had a median approximately 7.5-year disease duration, and roughly 38% were active smokers. Operated complications were stricturing disease (roughly 60%) and penetrating disease (roughly 39%). Study-wide findings and caveats: Compared with non-smokers, active smokers at surgery showed more clonal expansions. Endoscopic recurrence occurred in every patient whose clonality exceeded 26.8%.

This clone has just a few counts. Its matching antigen is unknown. The data were produced by immunoSEQ multiplex PCR, yet TCRdb's version contains in-frame clones alone and is incomplete. The sample lists tens of thousands of clones, about four fifths occurring once. In germline, CDR1 is SGDLS, CDR2 YYNGEE. Trimming shortened V by 7 bases and J by 1 base, and 18 bases separated the two germline ends. CDR3 length: 15 residues. The chain employs TRBV9 and TRBJ2-7, with D perhaps matching TRBD2 (7 bases). Sequenced input: ileal tissue. This receptor was taken from an adult with Crohn's disease. CDR3 protein: CASGDGGARSYEQYF. DNA of the CDR3: TGTGCCAGCGGGGATGGGGGGGCGCGGTCCTACGAGCAGTACTTC.